These 26 T cell receptor beta chains were sequenced from one sample in a study of T cell responses to AZD1222 COVID-19 vaccine. Produced via immunoSEQ multiplex PCR; TCRdb's table is partial and in-frame only. The sample includes about 120,000 clones, about 88% of them seen just once. Sequencing was performed on peripheral blood, taken 28 days after the second AZD1222 dose. Every receptor here comes from an adult who received the AZD1222 COVID-19 vaccine.

This clone showed up just once. The rearrangement uses TRBV18 and TRBJ1-2, with 9 bases that match TRBD1. The ends lost 6 bases at V and 2 bases at J; junction bases unmatched: 7. Germline values: CDR1 KGHSH, CDR2 LQKENI. The CDR3 runs to 15 residues. This chain's CDR3 is CASSPTGTGNYGYTF. CDR3 sequence (DNA): TGTGCCAGCTCGCCTACCGGGACAGGGAACTATGGCTACACCTTC.

The chain is built from TRBV5-1 and TRBJ2-5, with 10 bases aligning to TRBD2. This CDR3 contains 15 residues. Germline V gene data show CDR1 as SGHRS and CDR2 as YFSETQ. V lost 7 bases to trimming and J lost 2 bases; unmatched junction nucleotides: 8. Written as DNA, the CDR3 is TGCGCCAGCTTCCGGACTAGCGGAGCTCAAGAGACCCAGTACTTC. Translation gives CASFRTSGAQETQYF.

The chain recombines TRBV24-1 with TRBJ1-2; D is possibly TRBD1 (5 bases). The CDR3 length is 15 residues. V lost 1 base and J 4 bases, leaving 12 bases between the germline ends. The germline CDR1 and CDR2 sequences are KGHDR and SFDVKD. The CDR3: CATSDFGGSIYGYTF. CDR3 nucleotide sequence: TGTGCCACCAGTGATTTTGGGGGGTCGATCTATGGCTACACCTTC.

V is TRBV7-9 and J is TRBJ2-3; D is ambiguous. CDR3 length equals 11 residues. Germline CDR1 is SEHNR and CDR2 is FQNEAQ (reference sequence). Trimming pared 5 bases from V and 0 bases from J, leaving 0 bases between. DNA of the CDR3: TGTGCCAGCAGCAGCACAGATACGCAGTATTTT. Protein: CASSSTDTQYF.

The chain couples TRBV6-1 to TRBJ1-4, with unresolved D. The CDR3 contains 14 residues. V shed 2 bases and J shed 8 bases, with 12 bases lying between them. Germline CDR1 MNHNS, CDR2 SASEGT. CDR3 DNA: TGTGCCAGCAGTGAATATCTGTTACAGGAAAAACTGTTTTTT. Translation gives CASSEYLLQEKLFF.

The chain employs TRBV5-1 and TRBJ1-1; TRBD1 might be the D (6 bases). Germline values: CDR1 SGHRS, CDR2 YFSETQ. V shed 1 base and J shed 2 bases, with 15 bases lying between them. The length of the CDR3 is 16 residues. The CDR3 loop reads CASSLTAGTINTEAFF. In DNA, the CDR3 is TGCGCCAGCAGCTTGACCGCCGGGACAATTAACACTGAAGCTTTCTTT.

The chain links TRBV12-3 or TRBV12-4 to TRBJ1-1; D is perhaps TRBD1 (5 bases). The CDR3 runs to 11 residues. The V gene lost 5 bases and the J gene lost 6 bases, with 7 bases spanning the gap. The chain's CDR3 is CASSGGPEAFF. For the CDR3, the DNA is TGTGCCAGCAGTGGGGGACCTGAAGCTTTCTTT.

The chain has TRBV15 and TRBJ1-1, with D perhaps matching TRBD1 (5 bases). The CDR3 has 14 amino acids. The ends were cut back, 5 bases at V and 2 bases at J, with 12 bases in the middle. Germline V gene sequence: CDR1 LNHNV, CDR2 YYDKDF (reference sequence). The CDR3 protein is CATSGGDGNTEAFF. CDR3 in DNA: TGTGCCACCAGCGGGGGAGACGGAAACACTGAAGCTTTCTTT.

The chain employs TRBV7-2 and TRBJ1-2; 8 bases fit TRBD1. The CDR3 covers 15 residues. V lost 2 bases to trimming and J lost 8 bases; unmatched junction nucleotides: 10. The germline V gene has CDR1 SGHTA and CDR2 FQGNSA. DNA for the CDR3: TGTGCCAGCAGCTTAATGGTGACAGGGGCGCTAGGCTACACCTTC. It yields the protein CASSLMVTGALGYTF.

CDR3 residues: CASSQEVGGNYGYTF. The DNA for the CDR3 is TGTGCCAGCAGCCAAGAAGTAGGGGGCAACTATGGCTACACCTTC. V and J are TRBV3-1 (or the pseudogene TRBV3-2) and TRBJ1-2, with 7 bases that match TRBD1. V was pared by 0 bases and J by 2 bases, with 3 bases of the junction left unmatched. Germline V lookup: CDR1 LGHDT, CDR2 YNNKEL (reference sequence). The CDR3 is 15 residues long.

V is TRBV18 and J is TRBJ1-2, with no clear D. CDR1 and CDR2 from the germline V gene are KGHSH and LQKENI. V shed 0 bases and J shed 4 bases, with 12 bases lying between them. The CDR3 has 15 amino acids. Here the CDR3 reads CASSPPDMRGYGYTF. CDR3 in DNA: TGTGCCAGCTCACCACCAGATATGCGGGGCTATGGCTACACCTTC.

The V call is TRBV5-5, the J call TRBJ1-2; no clear D. CDR1 is SGHKS, CDR2 YYEKEE, per germline (reference sequence). The V gene lost 0 bases and the J gene lost 4 bases, with 10 bases spanning the gap. The CDR3 runs 14 residues. This CDR3 is CASSLGPASYGYTF. CDR3 bases: TGTGCCAGCAGCTTGGGGCCGGCGAGCTATGGCTACACCTTC.

V and J are TRBV4-1 and TRBJ2-7; a possible D gene is TRBD2 (5 bases). Germline V gene sequence: CDR1 MGHRA, CDR2 YSYEKL. The length of the CDR3 is 15 residues. V dropped 4 bases and J dropped 6 bases, with 19 bases sitting between them. This CDR3 is CASSLIRDPELEQYF. In nucleotides, the CDR3 is TGCGCCAGCAGCCTTATCCGGGATCCAGAGCTCGAGCAGTACTTC.

The V gene is TRBV28, the J gene TRBJ2-2, with TRBD1 matching 7 bases. From germline, CDR1 is MDHEN and CDR2 SYDVKM. The J segment lost 5 bases and the V segment lost 3 bases, leaving 9 bases of the junction unmatched. The CDR3 sequence is 16 residues long. The DNA of the CDR3 is TGTGCCAGCAGTTTGGGCCAGGGGGTAGGGACCGGGGAGCTGTTTTTT. It encodes CASSLGQGVGTGELFF.

This chain connects TRBV24-1 to TRBJ1-1, with TRBD1 identical over 8 bases. Germline loops: CDR1 KGHDR, CDR2 SFDVKD. The CDR3 length is 14 residues. The V segment lost 3 bases and the J segment 4 bases; nucleotides outside the gene matches: 3. The chain's CDR3 is CATSDPGQGTEAFF. In nucleotides, the CDR3 is TGTGCCACCAGTGATCCCGGACAGGGCACTGAAGCTTTCTTT.

The genes are TRBV30 and TRBJ1-3, with TRBD1 matching 10 bases. CDR1 and CDR2 from the germline V gene are GTSNPN and SVGIG (reference sequence). V dropped 1 base and J dropped 2; count of bases not matched to a gene: 2. There are 15 residues in the CDR3. CDR3 sequence (DNA): TGTGCCTGGAGTGAGGACAGGGGGACTGGAAACACCATATATTTT. Its translation: CAWSEDRGTGNTIYF.

DNA for the CDR3: TGTGCCAGCACCCCAAACAGGGCCCCCTACGAGCAGTACTTC. Translated, it gives CASTPNRAPYEQYF. The chain couples TRBV6-2 or TRBV6-3 to TRBJ2-7, with D possibly matching TRBD1 (6 bases). V dropped 7 bases and J dropped 2 bases, with 15 bases sitting between them. Looked up from germline, CDR1 is MNHEY and CDR2 is SVGEGT. CDR3 length: 14 residues.

This clone was counted between two and nine times. The chain recombines TRBV28 with TRBJ1-4; 8 nucleotides match TRBD1. The V and J ends lost 3 bases and 7 bases, in that order; junction bases with no gene match: 7. This CDR3 region has 15 residues. Germline V lookup: CDR1 MDHEN, CDR2 SYDVKM. The chain's CDR3 is CASSFSGGGGEKLFF. As DNA, the CDR3 is TGTGCCAGCAGTTTCTCAGGGGGCGGAGGTGAAAAACTGTTTTTT.

On this clone itself: This sample includes further DNA sequences coding for the same CDR3. V gene TRBV11-3 combines with J gene TRBJ2-1, with a possible D match to TRBD1 (7 bases). The CDR3 consists of 16 residues. Germline V gene sequence: CDR1 SGHNT, CDR2 YENEEA. V was shortened by 6 bases and J by 4 bases, with 19 bases between the two germline ends. CDR3: CASSPGGYSSYNEQFF. CDR3 DNA sequence: TGTGCCAGCAGTCCAGGGGGGTACAGCTCGTACAATGAGCAGTTCTTC.

J is TRBJ2-3 and V is TRBV7-9; 8 bases are a match to TRBD2. Germline-derived CDR1 and CDR2 are SEHNR and FQNEAQ (reference sequence). This CDR3 has 17 amino acids. V lost 4 bases to trimming and J lost 2 bases; unmatched junction nucleotides: 11. The CDR3 loop is CASSYRGRGGFTDTQYF. The DNA of the CDR3 is TGTGCCAGCAGCTACCGGGGACGCGGGGGGTTCACAGATACGCAGTATTTT.

J is TRBJ2-3 and V is TRBV9, with D possibly matching TRBD2 (6 bases). CDR1 and CDR2 (germline): SGDLS, YYNGEE. This CDR3 region has 13 residues. Trimming left V 4 bases short and J 4 bases short, with 10 bases between. The CDR3 loop is CASSQGLPDTQYF. In DNA, the CDR3 is TGTGCCAGCAGCCAAGGACTACCAGATACGCAGTATTTT.

This clone occurred a few times. The V and J genes are TRBV6-2 or TRBV6-3 and TRBJ1-2, with 8 bases fitting TRBD1. V gave up 6 bases and J gave up 8 bases; unmatched junction bases: 5. This CDR3 is 12 amino acids long. The germline V gene has CDR1 MNHEY and CDR2 SVGEGT. The chain's CDR3 is CASSGQGHGYTF. CDR3 in DNA: TGTGCCAGCAGCGGACAGGGTCACGGCTACACCTTC.

This clone appeared a few times. The chain combines TRBV7-8 with TRBJ1-1; no clear D gene. The germline V and J ends were trimmed by 2 bases and 10 bases, with 14 bases remaining between them. The germline V gene encodes CDR1 SGHVS and CDR2 FQNEAQ. The CDR3 is 13 amino acids. The CDR3 spells CASSLRDSLGAFF. DNA of the CDR3: TGTGCCAGCAGCTTAAGAGACTCACTGGGAGCTTTCTTT.

The chain recombines TRBV3-1 (or the pseudogene TRBV3-2) with TRBJ2-7; D may be TRBD1 (6 bases). This CDR3 has 14 residues. Deletions cut 1 base from V and 3 bases from J, with 10 bases between. Germline CDR1 LGHDT, CDR2 YNNKEL (reference sequence). CDR3 protein: CASSQGSDSYEQYF. The CDR3 DNA follows: TGTGCCAGCAGCCAAGGGTCGGACAGCTACGAGCAGTACTTC.

The chain uses TRBV4-1 and TRBJ1-1; TRBD1 matches 7 bases. The length of the CDR3 is 16 residues. V lost 2 bases, J lost 1 base, and 7 bases stayed unmatched. Germline CDR1 MGHRA, CDR2 YSYEKL. The CDR3 DNA is TGCGCCAGCAGCCAAATAACAGGGGCTACGAACACTGAAGCTTTCTTT. As protein: CASSQITGATNTEAFF.

The chain uses TRBV11-2 and TRBJ2-1, with unresolved D. Trimming cost V 5 bases and J 8 bases, with 16 bases left between them. The CDR3 sequence is 14 residues long. The germline gives CDR1 SGHAT, CDR2 FQNNGV. CDR3 amino acids: CASSEQTVFYEQFF. The CDR3 nucleotides are TGTGCCAGCAGCGAGCAGACTGTATTCTATGAGCAGTTCTTC.